This TCR beta chain originates from a study of T-cell reconstitution after alpha-beta-depleted transplantation in children. Points from the study as a whole: TCRbeta diversity was high at day 60 in some patients (a result of surviving recipient T cells and thymic progenitors). At around two months after transplant, the alpha-beta T cells were reportedly derived from several hundred expanded clones that came from non-depleted graft cells. The main origin of T-cell counts and diversity one year after transplant was newly produced T cells.

Preparation of the TCRbeta library involved a method that used unique molecular identifiers. Via MiXCR, TCRdb re-called the PCR reads, giving one row per CDR3 protein. Of roughly 500,000 distinct CDR3 sequences listed, about 10% are singletons. As regards this clonotype: Its antigen is unknown. Compared with germline, one end of the junction differs, possibly owing to a read error.

Material: PBMCs, obtained before TCRalphabeta/CD19-depleted stem cell transplant. The sequence derives from a child aged 2-15 years with inherited bone marrow failure, due to receive a stem cell transplant.

This CDR3 reads CASSPRVFNQPRHF. The CDR3 DNA is TGTGCCAGCAGTCCCCGAGTCTTCAATCAGCCCCGGCATTTT. This rearrangement joins TRBV28 to TRBJ1-5; D is undetermined. CDR3 length equals 14 residues. The germline V gene encodes CDR1 MDHEN and CDR2 SYDVKM. Filled out from reference TRBV28 and TRBJ1-5, the complete variable domain reads DVKVTQSSRYLVKRTGEKVFLECVQDMDHENMFWYRQDPGLGLRLIYFSYDVKMKEKGDIPEGYSVSREKKERFSLILESASTNQTSMYLCASSPRVFNQPRHFGDGTRLSIL.